One sample yielded the 21 T cell receptor beta chains listed below, sequenced in a study of blood T cell repertoires in COVID-19. Only in-frame clones appear in the TCRdb table, and some are missing; sequencing was by immunoSEQ multiplex PCR. Of 200,000 to 250,000 clones listed, 87% are singletons. The sequenced sample consisted of peripheral blood. The receptors stem from a woman between 18 and 29 years old who had recovered from COVID-19.

The gene calls are TRBV30 and TRBJ1-1, with 9 bases aligning to TRBD1. The CDR3 has 18 amino acids. The V gene end was trimmed by 1 base and the J gene end by 0 bases; junction bases not matched to a gene: 12. The germline V gene encodes CDR1 GTSNPN and CDR2 SVGIG (reference sequence). For the CDR3, the DNA is TGTGCCTGGAGTGGGAAAACAGGGGGCCCTTCCATGAACACTGAAGCTTTCTTT. As protein: CAWSGKTGGPSMNTEAFF.

The chain joins TRBV7-9 to TRBJ2-4; 11 bases are shared with TRBD2. Per germline, CDR1 SEHNR and CDR2 FQNEAQ (reference sequence). With 6 bases clipped from V and 2 bases from J, the junction kept 6 bases outside the gene matches. This CDR3 region has 16 residues. CDR3 amino acids: CASSSTSGSSKNIQYF. CDR3 bases: TGTGCCAGCAGTTCCACTAGCGGGAGTTCCAAAAACATTCAGTACTTC.

The chain links TRBV6-6 to TRBJ1-3; 10 nucleotides line up with TRBD1. The CDR3 consists of 16 residues. The V segment lost 2 bases and the J segment 4 bases; nucleotides outside the gene matches: 5. Germline CDR1 reads MNHNY; CDR2 reads SVGAGI (reference sequence). The CDR3 loop reads CASSYPDRGSGNTIYF. The CDR3 DNA is TGTGCCAGCAGTTACCCGGACAGGGGGTCAGGAAACACCATATATTTT.

The chain has TRBV21-1 and TRBJ2-7; TRBD2 is the table's D call and was not checked against the DNA. TRBV21-1 is a listed pseudogene. This CDR3 is 14 amino acids long. The CDR3 DNA reads TGTGCCAGCAGCCCTCATAACGGGTTTTACGAGCAGTACTTC. Translating gives CASSPHNGFYEQYF.

As to this clone: This sample also contains other DNA sequences that code for the same CDR3. The chain joins TRBV5-1 to TRBJ2-7; 7 bases agree with TRBD1. This CDR3 comprises 13 residues. Trimming at V came to 2 bases and at J to 3 bases, leaving 2 bases not matched to a gene. Germline CDR1 and CDR2: SGHRS and YFSETQ. The CDR3 DNA follows: TGCGCCAGCAGCTTCCCAGGGGGCTACGAGCAGTACTTC. Translation: CASSFPGGYEQYF.

The genes are TRBV7-7 and TRBJ2-7; 8 bases line up with TRBD2. The ends lost 4 bases at V and 4 bases at J; junction bases unmatched: 6. Germline CDR1 reads SSHAT; CDR2 reads FNYEAQ (reference sequence). This CDR3 has 14 amino acids. The CDR3 spells CASSSGLGLYEQYF. CDR3 bases: TGTGCCAGCAGCTCGGGACTAGGGCTTTACGAGCAGTACTTC.

CDR3: CASSRRGSSTSGRAGTDTQYF. CDR3 in DNA: TGCGCCAGCAGCCGAAGAGGGAGTAGCACTAGCGGGAGGGCCGGCACAGATACGCAGTATTTT. The chain links TRBV4-1 to TRBJ2-3; 13 bases match TRBD2. Germline V CDR1 and CDR2: MGHRA, YSYEKL. The ends lost 4 bases at V and 1 base at J; junction bases unmatched: 17. The CDR3 loop spans 21 amino acids.

This clone has a single count. The chain employs TRBV27 and TRBJ1-3; TRBD1 might be the D (5 bases). V was cut by 4 bases and J by 0 bases, with 19 bases left in between. From germline, CDR1 is MNHEY and CDR2 SMNVEV (reference sequence). This CDR3 is 18 amino acids long. CDR3 in DNA: TGTGCCAGCAGTTCGGTTTCTTTCTGGGGGGACTCTGGAAACACCATATATTTT. It yields the protein CASSSVSFWGDSGNTIYF.

The chain combines TRBV28 with TRBJ1-2; D perhaps matches TRBD1 (5 bases). This CDR3 contains 16 residues. Trimming shortened V by 4 bases and J by 2 bases, and 17 bases separated the two germline ends. Germline CDR1 and CDR2: MDHEN and SYDVKM. The CDR3 DNA is TGTGCCAGCAGTTCGCCCGGGGGGGGAGTCAACTATGGCTACACCTTC. This gives the protein CASSSPGGGVNYGYTF.

The V gene is TRBV30, the J gene TRBJ1-4, with 11 bases that match TRBD1. This CDR3 region has 14 residues. J lost 7 bases, V lost 5 bases, and 6 bases had no gene match. Germline V CDR1 and CDR2: GTSNPN, SVGIG (reference sequence). The CDR3 is CAWEDRGRVEKLFF. The CDR3 region has the DNA TGTGCCTGGGAGGACAGGGGGCGCGTTGAAAAACTGTTTTTT.

The rearrangement uses TRBV9 and TRBJ1-2, with 9 positions matching TRBD1. There are 15 residues in the CDR3. V was pared by 0 bases and J by 4 bases, with 4 bases of the junction left unmatched. CDR1 and CDR2 (germline): SGDLS, YYNGEE. CDR3 sequence (DNA): TGTGCCAGCAGCGTAGTGGGACAGGGAGGCTATGGCTACACCTTC. Translation gives CASSVVGQGGYGYTF.

This chain connects TRBV18 to TRBJ2-2; D unclear. There are 17 residues in the CDR3. Germline CDR1 is KGHSH and CDR2 is LQKENI. Trimming stripped 1 base from V and 2 bases from J, with 14 bases between. The CDR3 nucleotides read TGTGCCAGCTCACCACTTTTGTCCCGAGCCAACACCGGGGAGCTGTTTTTT. Translating gives CASSPLLSRANTGELFF.

The genes are TRBV29-1 and TRBJ2-7, with D possibly being TRBD1 (6 bases). Germline V CDR1 and CDR2: SQVTM, ANQGSEA. This CDR3 region has 13 residues. V lost 3 bases to trimming and J lost 2 bases, with 11 bases between them. CDR3 region: CSVEQDRTYEQYF. In nucleotides, the CDR3 is TGCAGCGTTGAGCAAGACAGGACCTACGAGCAGTACTTC.

V is TRBV7-6 and J is TRBJ1-6, with TRBD1 matching 7 bases. Germline CDR1 SGHVS, CDR2 FNYEAQ. The junction had 4 bases not matched to a gene; V was cut back by 3 bases and J by 8 bases. There are 14 residues in the CDR3. The CDR3 DNA sequence: TGTGCCAGCAGCTTGAGACAGGGTGATTCACCCCTCCACTTT. Protein: CASSLRQGDSPLHF.

This clone has only a few counts. The rearrangement uses TRBV19 and TRBJ2-1, with TRBD2 matching 7 bases. Germline lookup yields CDR1 LNHDA and CDR2 SQIVND (reference sequence). Trimming cost V 3 bases and J 9 bases; bases outside gene matches: 5. This CDR3 is built from 13 residues. CDR3 region: CASSIQLASEQFF. In nucleotides, the CDR3 is TGTGCCAGTAGTATCCAACTAGCGTCTGAGCAGTTCTTC.

The CDR3 loop is CATVSGTFETGELFF. CDR3 nucleotide sequence: TGTGCCACCGTCAGCGGGACCTTCGAGACCGGGGAGCTGTTTTTT. The rearrangement joins TRBV6-5 to TRBJ2-2, with TRBD2 matching over 7 bases. In germline, CDR1 is MNHEY, CDR2 SVGAGI. J was trimmed by 5 bases and V by 10 bases; bases with no gene match: 13. The CDR3 is made up of 15 amino acids.

This chain connects TRBV4-1 to TRBJ2-7; 9 nucleotides line up with TRBD2. CDR1 and CDR2 from the germline V gene are MGHRA and YSYEKL. This CDR3 has 15 amino acids. V was pared by 5 bases and J by 2 bases, with 7 bases of the junction left unmatched. The CDR3 nucleotides read TGCGCCAGCAGCTACCGGACTAGCGATGCCTACGAGCAGTACTTC. It encodes CASSYRTSDAYEQYF.

The chain couples TRBV10-2 to TRBJ2-5; no firm D call. Germline V gives CDR1 WSHSY, CDR2 SAAADI. This CDR3 has 12 residues. With 6 bases removed from V and 7 bases from J, the gap between germline ends came to 12 bases. The CDR3 sequence is CASSLALVTQYF. The CDR3 nucleotides are TGCGCCAGCAGCCTGGCCCTGGTGACCCAGTACTTC.

The chain has TRBV3-1 (or the pseudogene TRBV3-2) and TRBJ2-5; 8 bases line up with TRBD1. The J segment lost 4 bases and the V segment lost 0 bases, leaving 7 bases of the junction unmatched. The CDR3 has 16 residues. The V gene's germline CDR1 is LGHDT and CDR2 YNNKEL (reference sequence). In DNA form, the CDR3 reads TGTGCCAGCAGCCAAGATAGCGGACAGGGAAGAGAGACCCAGTACTTC. Translating it yields CASSQDSGQGRETQYF.

The chain uses TRBV13 and TRBJ1-1; D is possibly TRBD1 (6 bases). The CDR3 sequence is 15 residues long. Per the germline V gene, CDR1 is PRHDT and CDR2 is FYEKMQ (reference sequence). V lost 5 bases and J lost 3, with 16 bases in between. The CDR3 sequence is CASSHPTGTYTEAFF. The CDR3, as DNA: TGTGCCAGCAGCCATCCTACAGGGACCTACACTGAAGCTTTCTTT.

This chain uses TRBV18 with TRBJ2-3; perhaps TRBD1 as D (6 bases). Trimming took 3 bases from V and 0 from J, leaving 10 bases between them. Germline V gene sequence: CDR1 KGHSH, CDR2 LQKENI. The CDR3 extends over 15 amino acids. In nucleotides, the CDR3 is TGTGCCAGCTCACCCCTAGGACAGAGCACAGATACGCAGTATTTT. As protein: CASSPLGQSTDTQYF.